These T cell receptor beta chains were read from a single sample in a study of CD8 T cells in Susac syndrome. One entry per CDR3 protein results from TCRdb running MiXCR on the immunoSEQ multiplex PCR reads. The table lists 200,000 or so distinct CDR3 sequences, about 94% of them singletons, with approximately 0.13% in the top ten. Sample: CD8+ T cells from PBMCs. Receptor source: a human donor with multiple sclerosis. CDR3s leave out the opening cysteine and the closing phenylalanine or tryptophan. Fields, in order: V gene, J gene, CDR3 protein.

V: TRBV6-2/TRBV6-3; J: TRBJ1-1; CDR3: ASSYSENTEAF
V: TRBV13; J: TRBJ1-1; CDR3: ASSHLTGDSTEAF
V: TRBV29-1; J: TRBJ2-7; CDR3: SVVDARNLEQY
V: TRBV7-9; J: TRBJ2-7; CDR3: ASSLAGPGEQY
V: TRBV6-4; J: TRBJ2-1; CDR3: ASSRLAGGPHEQF
V: TRBV27; J: TRBJ1-5; CDR3: ASSVLNQPQH
V: TRBV15; J: TRBJ2-7; CDR3: ATRVGNEQY
V: TRBV19; J: TRBJ2-2; CDR3: ASNFIDVTNTGELF
V: TRBV12-3/TRBV12-4; J: TRBJ2-2; CDR3: ASSLSQGRKFPGELF
V: TRBV7-3; J: TRBJ2-4; CDR3: ASSLGLGQGEIQY
V: TRBV2; J: TRBJ2-1; CDR3: ASRDTSGGANEQF
V: TRBV9; J: TRBJ1-2; CDR3: ASSVAGTGYGYT
V: TRBV30; J: TRBJ2-5; CDR3: AWSHETGGAEETQY
V: TRBV24-1; J: TRBJ2-1; CDR3: ATSDSVSNEQF
V: TRBV5-1; J: TRBJ2-1; CDR3: ASSYGQPLSSYNEQF
V: TRBV5-4; J: TRBJ1-2; CDR3: ASSDWGSQGQGGGYT
V: TRBV27; J: TRBJ1-2; CDR3: ASSEGLSLRHGYT
V: TRBV7-9; J: TRBJ2-5; CDR3: ASSPIDRTQETQY
V: TRBV7-9; J: TRBJ1-2; CDR3: ASSREGGYT
V: TRBV7-9; J: TRBJ1-1; CDR3: ASNAGHMNTEAF
V: TRBV5-1; J: TRBJ1-6; CDR3: ASSHGQGGNSPLH
V: TRBV5-6; J: TRBJ1-2; CDR3: ASSFSGTDYGYT
V: TRBV24-1; J: TRBJ2-3; CDR3: ATSETGLYTQY
V: TRBV6-2/TRBV6-3; J: TRBJ2-7; CDR3: ASSQHYALAGYYEQY
V: TRBV7-9; J: TRBJ1-6; CDR3: ASSDPGNSPLH
V: TRBV9; J: TRBJ1-1; CDR3: ASSVESGTNTEAF
V: TRBV5-1; J: TRBJ1-4; CDR3: ASSPEGRGEKLF
V: TRBV5-6; J: TRBJ2-7; CDR3: ASSRGGQGFYEQY
V: TRBV7-9; J: TRBJ1-1; CDR3: ASSVQGRGNTEAF
V: TRBV2; J: TRBJ2-2; CDR3: ASREPDLIGELF
V: TRBV4-1; J: TRBJ2-2; CDR3: ASSQDLDGGELF
V: TRBV6-5; J: TRBJ1-2; CDR3: ASSYSGRGEGGYT
V: TRBV2; J: TRBJ2-1; CDR3: ASSEAQGLTSYNEQF
V: TRBV2; J: TRBJ2-2; CDR3: ASSEVDGELF
V: TRBV4-2; J: TRBJ1-2; CDR3: ASSQGWTGVTPANYGYT
V: TRBV3-1; J: TRBJ2-7; CDR3: ASSQRISNEQY
V: TRBV7-9; J: TRBJ1-1; CDR3: ASSSAMGEAF
V: TRBV7-9; J: TRBJ2-1; CDR3: ASSLGQNEQF
V: TRBV7-9; J: TRBJ2-1; CDR3: ASSSLAGGHNEQF
V: TRBV7-9; J: TRBJ2-5; CDR3: ASSFGRWETQY
V: TRBV6-6; J: TRBJ1-2; CDR3: ASGDRVYLYYGYT
V: TRBV5-4; J: TRBJ2-7; CDR3: ASSPDPLSAYEQY
V: TRBV19; J: TRBJ1-5; CDR3: ASSSSDNQPQH
V: TRBV2; J: TRBJ2-1; CDR3: ASSEGGWNEQF
V: TRBV6-1; J: TRBJ2-1; CDR3: ASSSGTRFHEQF
V: TRBV7-9; J: TRBJ1-1; CDR3: ASSLEFETMNTEAF
V: TRBV13; J: TRBJ1-2; CDR3: ASSLPGQGAAYGYT
V: TRBV5-6; J: TRBJ2-7; CDR3: ASSLGLVAYEQY